This T cell receptor beta chain is drawn from a study of blood T cell repertoires in COVID-19. CDR3 length: 14 amino acids. Germline V gene data show CDR1 as MNHEY and CDR2 as SMNVEV (reference sequence). With V trimmed by 6 bases and J by 1 base, 5 bases remained unmatched. Assay used: immunoSEQ multiplex PCR; TCRdb lists only in-frame clones, some missing. The top ten clones hold approximately 1.2% of a sample with approximately 260,000 clones, around 88% of them seen once. The sample comprised PBMCs or T cells enriched from blood (not recorded which). The genes are TRBV27 and TRBJ1-1, with TRBD1 matching over 7 bases. This TCR was sampled from a woman aged 40 to 50 with acute COVID-19. The CDR3 DNA is TGTGCCAGCAGACGACAGGGAAAGAACACTGAAGCTTTCTTT. This encodes CASRRQGKNTEAFF.